The next 17 T cell receptor beta chains were all read from a single sample in a study of blood T cell repertoires in COVID-19. TCRdb's table, derived via immunoSEQ multiplex PCR, lists solely in-frame clones and lacks some. The sample contains around 200,000 clones, more than 75% of which appear only once. Sequenced: peripheral blood. The receptors shown here come from a man aged 35 to 55 with active or convalescent COVID-19.

The chain uses TRBV5-4 and TRBJ2-2; 7 bases are shared with TRBD1. The germline V gene encodes CDR1 SGHNT and CDR2 YYREEE (reference sequence). CDR3 length: 16 amino acids. The trim removed 3 bases at V and 0 bases at J, leaving 5 bases unmatched. The CDR3 DNA reads TGTGCCAGCAGCTGGTGGACAGGCACGAACACCGGGGAGCTGTTTTTT. It translates to CASSWWTGTNTGELFF.

This rearrangement joins TRBV27 to TRBJ1-5; D is uncertain. The CDR3 length is 19 residues. Germline V lookup: CDR1 MNHEY, CDR2 SMNVEV (reference sequence). The germline V and J ends were trimmed by 4 bases and 0 bases, with 22 bases remaining between them. The CDR3 here is CASSSLDGVGSYSNQPQHF. CDR3 bases: TGTGCCAGCAGTTCCCTTGACGGGGTCGGGTCCTATAGCAATCAGCCCCAGCATTTT.

The V and J genes are TRBV5-4 and TRBJ2-3; 7 nucleotides align to TRBD1. Germline loops: CDR1 SGHNT, CDR2 YYREEE (reference sequence). The length of the CDR3 is 14 residues. J lost 5 bases, V lost 4 bases, and 7 bases had no gene match. The CDR3 DNA reads as TGTGCCAGCAGCACCAGACAGGGTAGAGATACGCAGTATTTT. Amino acids: CASSTRQGRDTQYF.

The J gene is TRBJ1-2, the V gene TRBV7-8; a possible D gene is TRBD1 (6 bases). The CDR3 is 15 residues long. Trimming took 5 bases from V and 5 from J, leaving 18 bases between them. CDR1 and CDR2 (germline): SGHVS, FQNEAQ. The CDR3 nucleotides are TGTGCCAGCAGCACAAGCGGGACACTCATATATGGCTACACCTTC. It translates to CASSTSGTLIYGYTF.

This clone was counted once. This chain links TRBV4-1 with TRBJ1-2, with D perhaps TRBD1 (6 bases). From germline, CDR1 is MGHRA and CDR2 YSYEKL. The germline V and J ends were trimmed by 5 bases and 2 bases, with 18 bases remaining between them. The CDR3 is 16 amino acids. The CDR3 DNA follows: TGCGCCAGCAGCAAGTTACAGGGTTGGCAAAACTATGGCTACACCTTC. Translation: CASSKLQGWQNYGYTF.

The V and J genes are TRBV6-5 and TRBJ2-1, with TRBD1 identical over 9 bases. This CDR3 has 16 amino acids. The V gene end was trimmed by 2 bases and the J gene end by 6 bases; junction bases not matched to a gene: 8. Germline-derived CDR1 and CDR2 are MNHEY and SVGAGI. In DNA, the CDR3 is TGTGCCAGCAGTTACACCCGCGACAGGGGGATCAATGAGCAGTTCTTC. Its translation: CASSYTRDRGINEQFF.

This sequence joins TRBV7-9 and TRBJ1-2; D is uncertain. Germline CDR1 SEHNR, CDR2 FQNEAQ (reference sequence). The V end lost 1 base, the J end lost 8 bases, and 17 bases lay between the germline ends. The CDR3 consists of 15 residues. The CDR3: CASSLEFSSSGGYTF. CDR3 bases: TGTGCCAGCAGCTTAGAATTCTCCTCCTCGGGAGGCTACACCTTC.

This chain joins TRBV2 and TRBJ1-6; D is ambiguous. The CDR3 length is 14 residues. V lost 3 bases, J lost 7 bases, and 10 bases lay in between. Germline CDR1 SNHLY, CDR2 FYNNEI. The CDR3 region has the DNA TGTGCCAGCAGTGAGGACTTGGGGAATTCACCCCTCCACTTT. It yields the protein CASSEDLGNSPLHF.

J is TRBJ1-2 and V is TRBV5-6; D uncertain. The CDR3 is made up of 11 amino acids. V lost 6 bases and J lost 4, with 7 bases in between. Germline values: CDR1 SGHDT, CDR2 YYEEEE. The CDR3 DNA reads as TGTGCCAGCACCGGTCGCTATGGCTACACCTTC. Encoded protein: CASTGRYGYTF. Together with reference TRBV5-6 and TRBJ1-2, the CDR3 gives the full variable domain: DAGVTQSPTHLIKTRGQQVTLRCSPKSGHDTVSWYQQALGQGPQFIFQYYEEEERQRGNFPDRFSGHQFPNYSSELNVNALLLGDSALYLCASTGRYGYTFGSGTRLTVV.

This clone was detected many times. The rearrangement uses TRBV2 and TRBJ2-5; D gene uncertain. The CDR3 totals 13 residues. Between the trimmed V and J ends, which lost 3 bases and 2 bases, there was a span of 7 bases. Germline V gene data show CDR1 as SNHLY and CDR2 as FYNNEI. The CDR3: CASSDPLQETQYF. The CDR3 region has the DNA TGTGCCAGCAGTGACCCCTTACAAGAGACCCAGTACTTC.

V usage is TRBV6-5 and J usage is TRBJ1-1; D remains ambiguous. The CDR3 sequence is 15 residues long. CDR1 is MNHEY and CDR2 is SVGAGI in the germline V gene. V was clipped by 0 bases and J by 0 bases, with 8 bases between them. CDR3 in amino acids: CASSYSRHLNTEAFF. CDR3 sequence (DNA): TGTGCCAGCAGTTACTCCAGACACCTGAACACTGAAGCTTTCTTT.

The chain uses TRBV27 and TRBJ2-2; D is perhaps TRBD1 (6 bases). From germline, CDR1 is MNHEY and CDR2 SMNVEV (reference sequence). V was shortened by 1 base and J by 3 bases, with 12 bases between the two germline ends. This CDR3 spans 16 amino acids. The CDR3 spells CASSLFPGAYTGELFF. In nucleotides, the CDR3 is TGTGCCAGCAGTTTATTTCCAGGGGCCTACACCGGGGAGCTGTTTTTT.

The genes are TRBV2 and TRBJ2-1; 10 bases agree with TRBD2. V shed 6 bases and J 5 bases; nucleotides not matched to a gene: 7. Per the germline V gene, CDR1 is SNHLY and CDR2 is FYNNEI. The CDR3 runs to 15 residues. The CDR3 region has the DNA TGTGCCAGCAGGGCCATTAGCGGGAGGCACAATGAGCAGTTCTTC. Residues: CASRAISGRHNEQFF.

The rearrangement links TRBV7-6 to TRBJ2-3, with a possible D match to TRBD2 (6 bases). From germline, CDR1 is SGHVS and CDR2 FNYEAQ. This CDR3 is 16 amino acids long. Trimming pared 1 base from V and 3 bases from J, leaving 14 bases between. CDR3 protein: CASSLGPSESTDTQYF. CDR3 DNA sequence: TGTGCCAGCAGCTTAGGCCCTAGCGAGTCGACAGATACGCAGTATTTT.

The table lists this clone with a count of one. V gene TRBV3-1 (or the pseudogene TRBV3-2) combines with J gene TRBJ2-5, with TRBD1 as a possible D gene (7 bases). This CDR3 contains 14 residues. CDR1 is LGHDT and CDR2 is YNNKEL in the germline V gene (reference sequence). Trimming left V 2 bases short and J 7 bases short, with 14 bases between. The CDR3 nucleotides are TGTGCCAGCAGCCAAAGGGACCAGGGGGGGACCCAGTACTTC. This translates into CASSQRDQGGTQYF.

The V gene is TRBV27, the J gene TRBJ2-1, with 7 positions matching TRBD1. CDR3 size: 15 residues. The germline gives CDR1 MNHEY, CDR2 SMNVEV (reference sequence). The trim removed 6 bases at V and 3 bases at J, leaving 8 bases unmatched. The CDR3 protein is CASRTGTASYNEQFF. In nucleotides, the CDR3 is TGTGCCAGCAGGACCGGGACAGCCAGCTACAATGAGCAGTTCTTC.

The rearrangement uses TRBV5-1 and TRBJ2-6; D call uncertain. Germline V gene sequence: CDR1 SGHRS, CDR2 YFSETQ. Trimming cost V 2 bases and J 0 bases, with 12 bases left between them. The CDR3 is made up of 17 amino acids. Written as DNA, the CDR3 is TGCGCCAGCAGCTTAACAGTTTCCAGCTCTGGGGCCAACGTCCTGACTTTC. It is translated as CASSLTVSSSGANVLTF.